This T cell receptor (beta chain) was identified during a study of OX40 agonist ivuxolimab in advanced cancers. Study details: Participants, roughly 80% male, averaged about 59 years of age, ranging from about 20 to 80. Study-wide results and limits: CD4+ and CD8+ blood T cells expanded clonally by week 6 at 0.1 to 3.0 mg/kg. In CD8+ T cells, expanded clones were on average more numerous than in CD4+.

This clone showed up just a few times. Its target is unknown. Sequenced by immunoSEQ multiplex PCR; TCRdb stores in-frame clones only, minus some. The table lists fewer than 80,000 clones, less than 85% of them singletons, with roughly 4% in the top ten. Per germline, CDR1 SGHNT and CDR2 YYREEE (reference sequence). Germline trimming cut 2 bases from V and 5 bases from J; bases unmatched to any gene: 9. The CDR3 spans 15 residues. The chain recombines TRBV5-4 with TRBJ2-5; TRBD1 matches 7 bases. Sequenced here: CD4+ or CD8+ T cells sorted from blood, sampled in a trial of the OX40 agonist ivuxolimab. This clonotype originated in an adult with an advanced solid tumor such as melanoma, head and neck, liver or kidney cancer. This CDR3 is CASSFDRASWETQYF. As DNA, the CDR3 is TGTGCCAGCAGCTTTGACAGGGCGAGTTGGGAGACCCAGTACTTC. Full variable domain (outside the CDR3, taken from reference TRBV5-4 and TRBJ2-5): ETGVTQSPTHLIKTRGQQVTLRCSSQSGHNTVSWYQQALGQGPQFIFQYYREEENGRGNFPPRFSGLQFPNYSSELNVNALELDDSALYLCASSFDRASWETQYFGPGTRLLVL.